What follows are 5 T cell receptor beta chains derived from one specimen sequenced in a study of cytomegalovirus exposure and HLA in healthy donors. Both 60 Vbeta primers and 13 Jbeta primers went into the PCR. Assay used: immunoSEQ multiplex PCR; TCRdb lists only in-frame clones, some missing. The table shows under 200,000 clones, with about three quarters occurring only once. Sequencing used PBMCs. The receptor set was obtained from a woman aged 40 to 50 in good health and CMV-seropositive.

The chain recombines TRBV4-3 with TRBJ2-1; 8 nucleotides agree with TRBD2. CDR1 is LGHNA and CDR2 is YSLEER in the germline V gene. This CDR3 has 16 residues. V dropped 0 bases and J dropped 8; count of bases not matched to a gene: 9. CDR3 amino acids: CASSQDRAGDYDEQFF. The CDR3 DNA sequence: TGCGCCAGCAGCCAAGACAGAGCGGGAGATTATGATGAGCAGTTCTTC.

This sequence joins TRBV18 and TRBJ2-7; D perhaps matches TRBD1 (6 bases). V lost 4 bases and J lost 0, with 10 bases in between. The germline CDR1 and CDR2 sequences are KGHSH and LQKENI. The CDR3 contains 14 residues. CDR3: CASSHGQSSYEQYF. The CDR3 DNA follows: TGTGCCAGCTCACACGGACAGAGCTCCTACGAGCAGTACTTC.

The chain combines TRBV7-2 with TRBJ1-2, with no clear D. Trimming took 4 bases from V and 6 from J, leaving 18 bases between them. Germline V gives CDR1 SGHTA, CDR2 FQGNSA. CDR3 length: 15 residues. CDR3: CASSSTAPGRNGYTF. CDR3 DNA sequence: TGTGCCAGCAGCTCGACGGCCCCCGGGAGGAATGGCTACACCTTC.

The chain joins TRBV18 to TRBJ1-2; no clear D gene. Germline values: CDR1 KGHSH, CDR2 LQKENI. This CDR3 spans 15 amino acids. The ends were cut back, 3 bases at V and 4 bases at J, with 15 bases in the middle. CDR3 protein: CASSPPTPGSYGYTF. The CDR3 DNA reads as TGTGCCAGCTCACCCCCCACGCCAGGTTCCTATGGCTACACCTTC. The variable domain in full, with the rest retrieved from reference TRBV18 and TRBJ1-2, is NAGVMQNPRHLVRRRGQEARLRCSPMKGHSHVYWYRQLPEEGLKFMVYLQKENIIDESGMPKERFSAEFPKEGPSILRIQQVVRGDSAAYFCASSPPTPGSYGYTFGSGTRLTVV.

The V and J genes are TRBV19 and TRBJ1-4; the match to TRBD1 covers 8 bases. This CDR3 region has 14 residues. Germline V CDR1 and CDR2: LNHDA, SQIVND (reference sequence). The J segment lost 7 bases and the V segment lost 8 bases, leaving 9 bases of the junction unmatched. The CDR3 sequence: CASCTGTGSEKLFF. CDR3 nucleotides: TGTGCCAGTTGTACCGGGACAGGCAGTGAAAAACTGTTTTTT.